The entry that follows covers one T cell receptor beta chain sequence. As yet, its antigen is unknown. V shed 0 bases and J 6 bases; nucleotides not matched to a gene: 12. Germline CDR1 and CDR2: SGHDT and YYEEEE. The CDR3 is 17 residues long. The data derive from a study of blood T cells in healthy people across ages. General observations from the study: It was not known whether donors were CMV positive (a possible confounder of expanded clonotype changes).

Primed by a sample-barcoded 5' primer and a J-beta primer mix, a second PCR proceeded for roughly 6 to 12 cycles. Through a template-switch adaptor with 12 random nucleotides, each cDNA molecule received a tag. Sequencing of every sample gave 3 million or more CDR3-containing paired-end reads. TCRdb called the 5' RACE reads again in MiXCR, with one record for every CDR3 protein. The table has 250,000 to 300,000 distinct CDR3 sequences, around 27% seen once; the top ten hold approximately 29%. Every donor gave ten milliliters of peripheral blood. Input material: blood. This TCR came from a woman in her 70s in good health. The J gene is TRBJ2-3, the V gene TRBV5-6, with 8 bases identical to TRBD2. CDR3 sequence: CASSLGVSASGRDTQYF. The CDR3, as DNA: TGTGCCAGCAGCTTGGGAGTTTCGGCTAGCGGGCGGGATACGCAGTATTTT.